One sample yielded the 25 T cell receptor beta chains listed below, sequenced in a study of shared clonotypes between healthy human individuals. Repertoires were generated with immunoSEQ multiplex PCR, while TCRdb's copy carries only in-frame clones and drops some. The repertoire includes over a million clones, 95% to 99% of them detected once, and around 0.45% sits in the top ten. The sample was naive CD4+ T cells sorted from blood. As for subset: CD45RA+ positively selected. The receptors here all came from a young man in good health.

Points on this clone: An end of the junction differs from the germline gene, which may be a read error. The rearrangement links TRBV7-3 to TRBJ1-2; D not resolved. The germline V gene has CDR1 SGHTA and CDR2 FQGTGA. The CDR3 has 13 amino acids. DNA of the CDR3: TGTGCCAGCTCTTTTAGGGCAGATGGACGCGCAGACTTC. Protein: CASSFRADGRADF. The whole variable domain, filled in from reference TRBV7-3 and TRBJ1-2, reads GAGVSQTPSNKVTEKGKYVELRCDPISGHTALYWYRQSLGQGPEFLIYFQGTGAADDSGLPNDRFFAVRPEGSVSTLKIQRTERGDSAVYLCASSFRADGRADFGSGTRLTVV.

The V call is TRBV10-1, the J call TRBJ2-7, with 9 positions matching TRBD1. The ends lost 4 bases at V and 5 bases at J; junction bases unmatched: 12. Germline CDR1 and CDR2: WNHNN and SYGVQD (reference sequence). The CDR3 covers 16 residues. The CDR3 region is CASSGQRDRVVDEQYF. CDR3 coding DNA: TGCGCCAGCAGTGGCCAAAGGGACAGGGTTGTCGACGAGCAGTACTTC.

V usage is TRBV11-2 and J usage is TRBJ2-7; D remains unclear. Trimming left V 5 bases short and J 2 bases short, with 22 bases between. The CDR3 contains 17 residues. Germline CDR1 is SGHAT and CDR2 is FQNNGV. The CDR3 sequence: CASSVSIRLAGPYEQYF. The DNA for the CDR3 is TGTGCCAGCAGCGTCTCGATCAGACTCGCAGGTCCCTACGAGCAGTACTTC.

The chain is built from TRBV7-2 and TRBJ2-4, with 9 bases fitting TRBD2. Germline CDR1 reads SGHTA; CDR2 reads FQGNSA. With V trimmed by 4 bases and J by 0 bases, 4 bases remained unmatched. This CDR3 is 16 amino acids long. CDR3 nucleotide sequence: TGTGCCAGCAGCTCCCTAGCGGGACTAGCCAAAAACATTCAGTACTTC. The encoded protein is CASSSLAGLAKNIQYF.

V is TRBV6-5 and J is TRBJ1-1, with a tentative D call TRBD1 (5 bases). Trimming cost V 7 bases and J 0 bases, with 12 bases left between them. The germline V gene encodes CDR1 MNHEY and CDR2 SVGAGI. This CDR3 contains 14 residues. The CDR3 spells CASISGRLNTEAFF. Here the CDR3 DNA reads TGTGCCAGCATTTCGGGGCGGTTGAACACTGAAGCTTTCTTT.

This CDR3 is CASSLQTGVTEAFF. CDR3 coding DNA: TGTGCCAGCAGCCTACAAACAGGGGTCACTGAAGCTTTCTTT. The chain joins TRBV7-9 to TRBJ1-1; 7 nucleotides match TRBD1. The CDR3 has 14 amino acids. From germline, CDR1 is SEHNR and CDR2 FQNEAQ (reference sequence). The ends lost 5 bases at V and 4 bases at J; junction bases unmatched: 7. Full variable domain (missing parts from reference TRBV7-9 and TRBJ1-1): DTGVSQNPRHKITKRGQNVTFRCDPISEHNRLYWYRQTLGQGPEFLTYFQNEAQLEKSRLLSDRFSAERPKGSFSTLEIQRTEQGDSAMYLCASSLQTGVTEAFFGQGTRLTVV.

The rearrangement joins TRBV27 to TRBJ1-1, with TRBD1 matching over 10 bases. This CDR3 is built from 13 residues. The ends lost 9 bases at V and 4 bases at J; junction bases unmatched: 5. Germline V gene lookup returns CDR1 MNHEY and CDR2 SMNVEV (reference sequence). CDR3 DNA sequence: TGTGCCAGTAGGGACAGGGGCGCCACTGAAGCTTTCTTT. This sequence encodes CASRDRGATEAFF.

J is TRBJ2-7 and V is TRBV7-8; D unresolved. CDR1 SGHVS and CDR2 FQNEAQ come from the germline V gene. CDR3 length: 11 residues. V gave up 5 bases and J gave up 5 bases, with 7 bases separating them. CDR3 sequence: CASSPSHEQYF. The CDR3 DNA follows: TGTGCCAGCAGCCCAAGCCACGAGCAGTACTTC.

CDR3 protein: CASSLTGGWVTEAFF. The CDR3 DNA sequence: TGTGCCAGCAGCTTAACGGGGGGCTGGGTCACTGAAGCTTTCTTT. The rearrangement joins TRBV7-3 to TRBJ1-1, with D possibly matching TRBD1 (6 bases). Looked up from germline, CDR1 is SGHTA and CDR2 is FQGTGA. The CDR3 length is 15 residues. V dropped 0 bases and J dropped 4 bases, with 12 bases sitting between them.

J is TRBJ1-1 and V is TRBV18; 8 bases agree with TRBD1. V lost 1 base, J lost 1 base, and 5 bases stayed unmatched. CDR1 and CDR2 (germline): KGHSH, LQKENI. The CDR3 is 16 residues long. Here the CDR3 reads CASSPLGTGRNTEAFF. In DNA, the CDR3 is TGTGCCAGCTCACCACTGGGGACAGGCCGGAACACTGAAGCTTTCTTT.

The J gene is TRBJ2-2, the V gene TRBV5-1; D call uncertain. The germline V gene encodes CDR1 SGHRS and CDR2 YFSETQ. V was cut by 3 bases and J by 4 bases, with 10 bases left in between. The CDR3 loop spans 14 amino acids. This chain's CDR3 is CASSSFDGTGELFF. The DNA for the CDR3 is TGCGCCAGCAGCTCCTTTGACGGCACCGGGGAGCTGTTTTTT.

The gene calls are TRBV10-3 and TRBJ1-4; D gene ambiguous. Trimming pared 2 bases from V and 6 bases from J, leaving 10 bases between. This CDR3 has 14 residues. The germline CDR1 and CDR2 sequences are ENHRY and SYGVKD. The CDR3 reads CAISEPGEDEKLFF. The DNA of the CDR3 is TGTGCCATCAGTGAGCCCGGGGAAGATGAAAAACTGTTTTTT.

The DNA of the CDR3 is TGTGCCTGGAGGGAGGGCCGCGACAATGAGCAGTTCTTC. As protein: CAWREGRDNEQFF. This rearrangement joins TRBV30 to TRBJ2-1, with D tentatively TRBD2 (6 bases). This CDR3 spans 13 amino acids. CDR1 is GTSNPN and CDR2 is SVGIG in the germline V gene (reference sequence). The V end lost 3 bases, the J end lost 5 bases, and 11 bases lay between the germline ends.

The chain joins TRBV7-6 to TRBJ1-2; D is perhaps TRBD1 (5 bases). Germline-derived CDR1 and CDR2 are SGHVS and FNYEAQ. V was cut by 4 bases and J by 2 bases, with 11 bases left in between. CDR3 length: 14 amino acids. CDR3 coding DNA: TGTGCCAGCAGCTCAGGGACCCGGAACTATGGCTACACCTTC. Its translation: CASSSGTRNYGYTF.

The V and J genes are TRBV7-2 and TRBJ1-4; a possible D gene is TRBD1 (6 bases). Trimming shortened V by 1 base and J by 8 bases, and 14 bases separated the two germline ends. The CDR3 consists of 15 residues. Germline V CDR1 and CDR2: SGHTA, FQGNSA. The CDR3, as DNA: TGTGCCAGCAGCTTAGATCAGGGGCGTCGGGAAAAACTGTTTTTT. It translates to CASSLDQGRREKLFF.

This clone was found once. The gene calls are TRBV2 and TRBJ2-5, with D unclear. CDR1 SNHLY and CDR2 FYNNEI come from the germline V gene. With 2 bases removed from V and 3 bases from J, the gap between germline ends came to 13 bases. The CDR3 contains 15 residues. This CDR3 is CASSEYRLSKETQYF. As DNA, the CDR3 is TGTGCCAGCAGTGAATATCGACTTTCAAAAGAGACCCAGTACTTC.

In this sample, this clone turned up a few times. Additional DNA sequences in this sample encode the identical CDR3. This chain joins TRBV5-1 and TRBJ1-3; no clear D. The V end was cut by 0 bases, the J end by 0 bases, with 4 bases between. The CDR3 is 14 residues long. The germline gives CDR1 SGHRS, CDR2 YFSETQ. The CDR3: CASSLASSGNTIYF. The CDR3 DNA sequence: TGCGCCAGCAGCTTGGCCTCCTCTGGAAACACCATATATTTT. Variable domain in full (rest from reference TRBV5-1 and TRBJ1-3): KAGVTQTPRYLIKTRGQQVTLSCSPISGHRSVSWYQQTPGQGLQFLFEYFSETQRNKGNFPGRFSGRQFSNSRSEMNVSTLELGDSALYLCASSLASSGNTIYFGEGSWLTVV.

CDR3 coding DNA: TGCGCCAGCAGCTTCTCAGGACACAACACCGGGGAGCTGTTTTTT. This sequence encodes CASSFSGHNTGELFF. This sequence joins TRBV5-1 and TRBJ2-2, with a possible D match to TRBD1 (5 bases). Trimming shortened V by 2 bases and J by 2 bases, and 10 bases separated the two germline ends. CDR3 length equals 15 residues. Germline values: CDR1 SGHRS, CDR2 YFSETQ.

A note on this clone: Other DNA sequences in the same sample also yield this CDR3. The J gene is TRBJ2-5, the V gene TRBV5-1; the D is unclear. This CDR3 is built from 13 residues. Germline V lookup: CDR1 SGHRS, CDR2 YFSETQ. The V and J ends lost 0 bases and 1 base respectively, with 4 bases between them. CDR3 sequence (DNA): TGCGCCAGCAGCTTGGCTGTCCAAGAGACCCAGTACTTC. It translates to CASSLAVQETQYF.

A word on this clone: The same CDR3 can be traced to other DNA sequences in this sample. The chain is built from TRBV28 and TRBJ1-5; D remains ambiguous. This CDR3 spans 12 amino acids. V was cut by 5 bases and J by 4 bases, with 6 bases left in between. CDR1 MDHEN and CDR2 SYDVKM come from the germline V gene. The CDR3 loop is CASSLLNQPQHF. The CDR3 bases are TGTGCCAGCAGTCTACTAAATCAGCCCCAGCATTTT.

This clone has just one count. The V and J genes are TRBV29-1 and TRBJ2-5; D gene ambiguous. There are 12 residues in the CDR3. Germline V CDR1 and CDR2: SQVTM, ANQGSEA. The germline V and J ends were trimmed by 3 bases and 5 bases, with 10 bases remaining between them. CDR3 amino acids: CSVEGSRETQYF. The CDR3 region has the DNA TGCAGCGTTGAGGGCTCTCGGGAGACCCAGTACTTC.

The chain recombines TRBV2 with TRBJ2-5; TRBD2 matches at 10 bases. This CDR3 has 18 amino acids. Unmatched junction bases numbered 20, after V lost 8 bases and J lost 5 bases. CDR1 and CDR2 (germline): SNHLY, FYNNEI. CDR3 protein: CASLKTGLAVLGQETQYF. CDR3 coding DNA: TGTGCCAGCCTAAAGACCGGACTAGCGGTCCTGGGGCAGGAGACCCAGTACTTC. The entire variable domain, with the rest obtained from reference TRBV2 and TRBJ2-5, is as follows: EPEVTQTPSHQVTQMGQEVILRCVPISNHLYFYWYRQILGQKVEFLVSFYNNEISEKSEIFDDQFSVERPDGSNFTLKIRSTKLEDSAMYFCASLKTGLAVLGQETQYFGPGTRLLVL.

This chain connects TRBV29-1 to TRBJ1-4, with TRBD1 matching 7 bases. V lost 6 bases, J lost 8 bases, and 6 bases stayed unmatched. From germline, CDR1 is SQVTM and CDR2 ANQGSEA. CDR3 length: 12 residues. CDR3 residues: CSVYGQDEKLFF. The CDR3 DNA follows: TGCAGCGTCTATGGACAGGACGAAAAACTGTTTTTT.

This chain links TRBV6-1 with TRBJ1-5; no firm D call. Looked up from germline, CDR1 is MNHNS and CDR2 is SASEGT. This CDR3 has 11 residues. Trimming left V 2 bases short and J 11 bases short, with 7 bases between. This CDR3 reads CASSERRTQHF. The CDR3 nucleotides read TGTGCCAGCAGTGAAAGGCGGACCCAGCATTTT.

The chain recombines TRBV5-1 with TRBJ2-1; 9 bases agree with TRBD2. Germline CDR1 and CDR2: SGHRS and YFSETQ. There are 14 residues in the CDR3. Unmatched junction bases numbered 2, after V lost 4 bases and J lost 3 bases. The CDR3 coding sequence is TGCGCCAGCAGCCGACTAGCGGTCTACAATGAGCAGTTCTTC. Encoded protein: CASSRLAVYNEQFF.